The next 20 T cell receptor beta chains were all read from a single sample in a study of glioma-infiltrating T cells. The iRepertoire nested amplicon-rescue multiplex PCR amplified TCR alpha and beta CDR3s from RNA. From the multiplex PCR reads, TCRdb called clonotypes with MiXCR, one entry per CDR3 protein. The sample holds about 130,000 distinct CDR3 sequences; around a quarter are singletons and the top ten take around a quarter. Sequenced material: glioma tissue, nonneoplastic brain tissue, or PBMCs (not recorded which). Receptors originate from a human donor with low-grade glioma or glioblastoma, undergoing nonglioma brain surgery, or in good health (not recorded which).

The gene calls are TRBV19 and TRBJ2-2, with 7 bases matching TRBD1. Trimming at V came to 8 bases and at J to 3 bases, leaving 3 bases not matched to a gene. This CDR3 has 13 residues. Per germline, CDR1 LNHDA and CDR2 SQIVND (reference sequence). The CDR3 DNA follows: TGTGCCAGTGATACAGGGGACACCGGGGAGCTGTTTTTT. Translated, it gives CASDTGDTGELFF. Variable domain in full (rest from reference TRBV19 and TRBJ2-2): DGGITQSPKYLFRKEGQNVTLSCEQNLNHDAMYWYRQDPGQGLRLIYYSQIVNDFQKGDIAEGYSVSREKKESFPLTVTSAQKNPTAFYLCASDTGDTGELFFGEGSRLTVL.

This clonotype was detected once. J is TRBJ1-4 and V is TRBV6-4; TRBD1 might be the D (5 bases). CDR1 is MRHNA and CDR2 is SNTAGT in the germline V gene. The V and J ends lost 5 bases and 8 bases respectively, with 21 bases between them. The CDR3 runs 16 residues. CDR3 protein: CASSTSGPGRREKLFF. In nucleotides, the CDR3 is TGTGCCAGCAGTACCTCGGGCCCGGGGCGACGGGAAAAACTGTTTTTT.

This clonotype has only a few counts. J is TRBJ1-2 and V is TRBV5-4; D is undetermined. From germline, CDR1 is SGHNT and CDR2 YYREEE (reference sequence). The CDR3 length is 13 residues. V shed 4 bases and J shed 8 bases, with 15 bases lying between them. The CDR3 DNA reads as TGTGCCAGCAGCCTTCCGGCCGAGGGAGGCTACACCTTC. Amino acid sequence: CASSLPAEGGYTF. Using reference TRBV5-4 and TRBJ1-2 for the parts outside the CDR3, the full variable domain is ETGVTQSPTHLIKTRGQQVTLRCSSQSGHNTVSWYQQALGQGPQFIFQYYREEENGRGNFPPRFSGLQFPNYSSELNVNALELDDSALYLCASSLPAEGGYTFGSGTRLTVV.

The chain recombines TRBV10-1 with TRBJ1-1; no definite D call. V was cut by 7 bases and J by 1 base, with 7 bases left in between. The CDR3 runs to 12 residues. CDR1 WNHNN and CDR2 SYGVQD come from the germline V gene (reference sequence). CDR3 amino acids: CASTAENTEAFF. The CDR3, as DNA: TGCGCCAGCACGGCAGAGAACACTGAAGCTTTCTTT.

In its sample, this clonotype was seen a few times. The chain recombines TRBV28 with TRBJ2-3; TRBD2 aligns across 9 bases. The CDR3 is made up of 15 amino acids. With V trimmed by 5 bases and J by 3 bases, 6 bases remained unmatched. The V gene's germline CDR1 is MDHEN and CDR2 SYDVKM. CDR3 in DNA: TGTGCCAGCAGTCTGAGCGGGGGGCCTACAGATACGCAGTATTTT. Translated, it gives CASSLSGGPTDTQYF.

This clonotype has a handful of counts. This chain connects TRBV2 to TRBJ1-5; 8 bases are shared with TRBD1. Trimming cost V 8 bases and J 6 bases; bases outside gene matches: 12. The CDR3 is 15 amino acids. The germline V gene encodes CDR1 SNHLY and CDR2 FYNNEI. The CDR3 nucleotides are TGTGCCAGCGGACAGGGCCAATTGGTCACTCAGCCCCAGCATTTT. Protein: CASGQGQLVTQPQHF.

This clonotype was observed at least ten times. This chain uses TRBV7-2 with TRBJ1-2, with D uncertain. The CDR3 extends over 15 amino acids. With 5 bases removed from V and 1 base from J, the gap between germline ends came to 14 bases. Germline loops: CDR1 SGHTA, CDR2 FQGNSA. CDR3 loop: CASSQTSALNYGYTF. CDR3 bases: TGTGCCAGCAGCCAGACCTCGGCCCTTAACTATGGCTACACCTTC.

V and J are TRBV14 and TRBJ1-1, with D possibly matching TRBD1 (5 bases). With 6 bases removed from V and 3 bases from J, the gap between germline ends came to 11 bases. The CDR3 runs 13 residues. Germline CDR1 is SGHDN and CDR2 is FVKESK. The CDR3 DNA reads TGTGCCAGCAGAGACAGTTCTGACACTGAAGCTTTCTTT. Encoded protein: CASRDSSDTEAFF.

The chain has TRBV19 and TRBJ1-2, with no clear D. V lost 5 bases and J lost 3, with 7 bases in between. This CDR3 has 12 residues. Germline lookup yields CDR1 LNHDA and CDR2 SQIVND (reference sequence). The chain's CDR3 is CASSATYYGYTF. The CDR3 region has the DNA TGTGCCAGTAGTGCGACATACTATGGCTACACCTTC. The whole variable domain, remainder taken from reference TRBV19 and TRBJ1-2, is DGGITQSPKYLFRKEGQNVTLSCEQNLNHDAMYWYRQDPGQGLRLIYYSQIVNDFQKGDIAEGYSVSREKKESFPLTVTSAQKNPTAFYLCASSATYYGYTFGSGTRLTVV.

CDR3 in DNA: TGTGCCATCAGGGGGGCTTCAAAGGGGACGAACACCGGGGAGCTGTTTTTT. It yields the protein CAIRGASKGTNTGELFF. This chain uses TRBV10-3 with TRBJ2-2; possibly TRBD1 for D (6 bases). V lost 6 bases and J lost 0, with 17 bases in between. This CDR3 is built from 17 residues. Germline values: CDR1 ENHRY, CDR2 SYGVKD.

This clonotype showed up many times. The rearrangement links TRBV24-1 to TRBJ2-3; D is unresolved. This CDR3 has 16 amino acids. Germline V lookup: CDR1 KGHDR, CDR2 SFDVKD. Trimming cost V 3 bases and J 5 bases, with 17 bases left between them. CDR3 sequence: CATSDLGKGGIDTQYF. CDR3 coding DNA: TGTGCCACCAGTGATCTTGGCAAGGGTGGTATAGATACGCAGTATTTT.

V is TRBV11-2 and J is TRBJ2-5; D is tentatively TRBD1 or TRBD2 (7 bases each). CDR1 is SGHAT, CDR2 FQNNGV, per germline. The CDR3 is made up of 15 amino acids. Trimming removed 5 bases from V and 9 bases from J, with 22 bases in between. CDR3: CASSPQGGPMGAQYF. CDR3 in DNA: TGTGCCAGCAGCCCGCAGGGGGGGCCGATGGGGGCCCAGTACTTC.

This clonotype showed up many times. In nucleotides, the CDR3 is TGTGCCACCCGAATGGACAGACCCTACTATGGCTACACCTTC. Protein: CATRMDRPYYGYTF. The chain carries TRBV11-2 and TRBJ1-2, with a tentative D call TRBD1 (6 bases). This CDR3 is 14 amino acids long. Germline V gene lookup returns CDR1 SGHAT and CDR2 FQNNGV. The V gene lost 10 bases and the J gene lost 3 bases, with 18 bases spanning the gap. The full variable domain, completed using reference TRBV11-2 and TRBJ1-2, is EAGVAQSPRYKIIEKRQSVAFWCNPISGHATLYWYQQILGQGPKLLIQFQNNGVVDDSQLPKDRFSAERLKGVDSTLKIQPAKLEDSAVYLCATRMDRPYYGYTFGSGTRLTVV.

The chain is built from TRBV12-3 or TRBV12-4 and TRBJ2-3; perhaps TRBD2 as D (6 bases). The CDR3 runs 16 residues. Trimming left V 4 bases short and J 1 base short, with 15 bases between. The CDR3 loop is CASSSGPGVGTDTQYF. CDR3 bases: TGTGCCAGCAGTTCCGGACCGGGGGTTGGCACAGATACGCAGTATTTT.

This clonotype was picked up one time. A much larger clone differs from this one at a single base, so this may be a read error. The chain employs TRBV20-1 and TRBJ2-5, with D perhaps matching TRBD1 (5 bases). The CDR3 sequence is 15 residues long. Germline V gene data show CDR1 as DFQATT and CDR2 as SNEGSKA (reference sequence). V was pared by 0 bases and J by 9 bases, with 20 bases between. In DNA, the CDR3 is TGCAGTGCTAGAGACTCGACAGACGGGTCTGAGGCCCAGTACTTC. Its translation: CSARDSTDGSEAQYF.

The J gene is TRBJ1-2, the V gene TRBV3-1, with D unclear. The V end lost 4 bases, the J end lost 1 base, and 10 bases lay between the germline ends. The germline gives CDR1 LGHDT, CDR2 YNNKEL (reference sequence). The CDR3 runs 14 residues. CDR3 loop: CASSPVANNYGYTF. The CDR3 DNA follows: TGTGCCAGCAGCCCCGTAGCTAATAACTATGGCTACACCTTC.

This chain connects TRBV20-1 to TRBJ2-5, with TRBD2 identical over 9 bases. Per the germline V gene, CDR1 is DFQATT and CDR2 is SNEGSKA (reference sequence). This CDR3 region has 14 residues. V dropped 2 bases and J dropped 2; count of bases not matched to a gene: 3. The CDR3 protein is CSARKTSGQETQYF. CDR3 coding DNA: TGCAGTGCTAGAAAGACTAGCGGACAAGAGACCCAGTACTTC.

CDR3 loop: CASNPGAQDTQYF. The DNA for the CDR3 is TGTGCCAGCAACCCAGGGGCACAAGATACGCAGTATTTT. This chain joins TRBV6-1 and TRBJ2-3; tentatively, D is TRBD1 (6 bases). V gave up 7 bases and J gave up 5 bases, with 13 bases separating them. The germline gives CDR1 MNHNS, CDR2 SASEGT. The CDR3 runs 13 residues.

This clonotype was counted a few times. V is TRBV20-1 and J is TRBJ1-1, with a possible D match to TRBD1 (6 bases). Germline V CDR1 and CDR2: DFQATT, SNEGSKA (reference sequence). Trimming pared 0 bases from V and 1 base from J, leaving 12 bases between. This CDR3 is built from 15 residues. The CDR3 loop reads CSARETGRRNTEAFF. The CDR3 coding sequence is TGCAGTGCTAGAGAAACAGGGAGGCGGAACACTGAAGCTTTCTTT.

This clonotype was observed many times. The chain links TRBV6-1 to TRBJ1-2, with a possible D match to TRBD1 (5 bases). This CDR3 region has 11 residues. With 6 bases removed from V and 6 bases from J, the gap between germline ends came to 8 bases. The germline V gene encodes CDR1 MNHNS and CDR2 SASEGT. Here the CDR3 DNA reads TGTGCCAGCAGGTGGGGGGATGGCTACACCTTC. Amino acid sequence: CASRWGDGYTF.